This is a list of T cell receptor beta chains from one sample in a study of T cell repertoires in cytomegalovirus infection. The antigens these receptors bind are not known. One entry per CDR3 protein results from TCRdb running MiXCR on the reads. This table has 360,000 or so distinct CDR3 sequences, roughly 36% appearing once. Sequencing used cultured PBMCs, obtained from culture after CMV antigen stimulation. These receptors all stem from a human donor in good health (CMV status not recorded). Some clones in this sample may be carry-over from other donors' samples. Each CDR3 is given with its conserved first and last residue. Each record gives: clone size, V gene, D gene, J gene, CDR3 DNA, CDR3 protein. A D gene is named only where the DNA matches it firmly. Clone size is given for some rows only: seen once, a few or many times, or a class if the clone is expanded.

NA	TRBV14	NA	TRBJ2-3	TGTGCCAGCAGCCAAGGGCTCGGAACCACAGATACGCAGTATTTT	CASSQGLGTTDTQYF
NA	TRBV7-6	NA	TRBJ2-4	TGTGCCAGCAGCGCCGGCCACATTCAGTACTTC	CASSAGHIQYF
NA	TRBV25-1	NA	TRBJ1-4	TGTGCCAGCAGTGAAGGGGGTGAAAAACTGTTTTTT	CASSEGGEKLFF
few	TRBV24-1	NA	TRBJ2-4	TGTGCCACCAGTGAGGCGGGACGGGGCATTCAGTACTTC	CATSEAGRGIQYF
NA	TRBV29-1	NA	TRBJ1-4	TGCAGCGTTGGGGGGTCGGGGTGGAGTGAAAAACTGTTTTTT	CSVGGSGWSEKLFF
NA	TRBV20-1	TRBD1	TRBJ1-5	TGCAGTGCTAGAAAAGACAGGGGGTCAGAGCAGCCCCAGCATTTT	CSARKDRGSEQPQHF
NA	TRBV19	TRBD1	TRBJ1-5	TGTGCCAGTACCCGGGACAGGGGAGCTCAGCCCCAGCATTTT	CASTRDRGAQPQHF
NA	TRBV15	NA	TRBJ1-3	TGTGCCACCAGCAGAGATCCAGGGAATTCTGGAAACACCATATATTTT	CATSRDPGNSGNTIYF
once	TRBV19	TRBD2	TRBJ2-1	TGTGTCAGTCGAAGCGGGGGCTCCTACAATGAGCAGTTCTTC	CVSRSGGSYNEQFF
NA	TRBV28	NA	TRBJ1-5	TGTGCCAGCAGTCCCCTCCGCCCCGGTACAGGGCCCAATCAGCCCCAGCATTTT	CASSPLRPGTGPNQPQHF
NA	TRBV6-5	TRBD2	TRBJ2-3	TGTGCCAGCAGTTACAACCTAGCGGGAGTTCGCACAGATACGCAGTATTTT	CASSYNLAGVRTDTQYF
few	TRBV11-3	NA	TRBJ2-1	TGTGCCAGCAGCTTAGATCTTGGGGCAGACCAGTCCTACAATGAGCAGTTCTTC	CASSLDLGADQSYNEQFF
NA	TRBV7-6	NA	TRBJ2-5	TGTGCCAGCAGCTTAGAGGGACGTATTTCACAAGAGACCCAGTACTTC	CASSLEGRISQETQYF
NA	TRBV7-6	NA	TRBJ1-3	TGTGCCAGCAGCTTAGCGCCCCGCTCTGGAAACACCATATATTTT	CASSLAPRSGNTIYF
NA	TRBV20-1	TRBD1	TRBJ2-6	TGCAGTGCTAGTCCTGTTTCGGACAGGTCTTACTCTGGGGCCAACGTCCTGACTTTC	CSASPVSDRSYSGANVLTF
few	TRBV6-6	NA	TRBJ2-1	TGTGCCAGCAGTTACAGGGGTTACAATGAGCAGTTCTTC	CASSYRGYNEQFF
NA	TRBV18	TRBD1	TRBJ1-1	TGTGCCAGCTCACCGACGGACAGGGTGTATGGGACTGAAGCTTTCTTT	CASSPTDRVYGTEAFF
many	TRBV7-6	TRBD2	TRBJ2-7	TGTGCCAGCAGCTTAGTCGGGGGGATGTCCTACGAGCAGTACTTC	CASSLVGGMSYEQYF
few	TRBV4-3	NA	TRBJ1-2	TGCGCCAGCAGCCAAGATCAACAGGGTGTCTATGGCTACACCTTC	CASSQDQQGVYGYTF
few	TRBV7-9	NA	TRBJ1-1	TGTGCCAGCAGCTTAACGGGGTACGAAGCTTTCTTT	CASSLTGYEAFF
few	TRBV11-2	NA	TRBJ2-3	TGTGCCAGCAGCCCTAAGGCGGATACGCAGTATTTT	CASSPKADTQYF
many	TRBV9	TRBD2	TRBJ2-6	TGTGCCAGCAGCGCCGGGGGACTAGCGGGAGCAGGGGCCAACGTCCTGACTTTC	CASSAGGLAGAGANVLTF
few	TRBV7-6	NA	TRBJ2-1	TGTGCCAGCAGCTTAAGCACCGTCTCCTACAATGAGCAGTTCTTC	CASSLSTVSYNEQFF
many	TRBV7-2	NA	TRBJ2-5	TGTGCCAGCTCAGGGGGAGGGGGAGAGACCCAGTACTTC	CASSGGGGETQYF
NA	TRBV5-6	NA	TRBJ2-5	TGTGCCAGCAGCTGGAAGCGGGTGCCGGGTCCGGAGACCCAGTACTTC	CASSWKRVPGPETQYF
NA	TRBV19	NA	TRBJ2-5	TGTGCCAGTAGCAGACTAGAGGAAGAGACCCAGTACTTC	CASSRLEEETQYF
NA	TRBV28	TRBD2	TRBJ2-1	TGTGCCAGCAGTTTATCGGCTAGCGGGACTGAGCAGTTCTTC	CASSLSASGTEQFF
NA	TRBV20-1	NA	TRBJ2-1	TGCAGTGCAAGACTCAATGAGCAGTTCTTC	CSARLNEQFF
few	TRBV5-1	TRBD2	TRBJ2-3	TGCGCCAGCAGCTTCGGGGCTGGACTAGCAGGCACAGATACGCAGTATTTT	CASSFGAGLAGTDTQYF
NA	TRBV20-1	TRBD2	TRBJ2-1	TGCAGTGCTAGAAAGAACCCTAGCGGTAGCTCCTACAATGAGCAGTTCTTC	CSARKNPSGSSYNEQFF
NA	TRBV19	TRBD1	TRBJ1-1	TGTGCCAGTAAAGGACAGGGCATGAACACTGAAGCTTTCTTT	CASKGQGMNTEAFF
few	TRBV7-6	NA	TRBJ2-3	TGTGCCAGCAGCTTCAGCCCTCGTGGTCAGGGAACAGATACGCAGTATTTT	CASSFSPRGQGTDTQYF
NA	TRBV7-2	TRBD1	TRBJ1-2	TGTGCCAGCAGCTTAGAACCCGGGACAGGGGGCTATGGCTACACCTTC	CASSLEPGTGGYGYTF
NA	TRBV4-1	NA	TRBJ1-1	TGCGCCAGCAGCCAAGACCCCAACGGGGCGCGGCTGGGGAACACTGAAGCTTTCTTT	CASSQDPNGARLGNTEAFF
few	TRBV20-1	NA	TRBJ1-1	TGCAGTGCTAGAGGCTGGAACACTGAAGCTTTCTTT	CSARGWNTEAFF
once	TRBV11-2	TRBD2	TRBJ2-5	TGTGCCAGCAGCCCCACAGCGGGAGTTCAAGAGACCCAGTACTTC	CASSPTAGVQETQYF
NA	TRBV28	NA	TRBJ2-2	TGTGCCAGCAGTCACAAAAACACCGGGGAGCTGTTTTTT	CASSHKNTGELFF
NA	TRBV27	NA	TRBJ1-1	TGTGCCAGCACCACCGGGACGAGTACTGAAGCTTTCTTT	CASTTGTSTEAFF
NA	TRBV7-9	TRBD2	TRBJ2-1	TGTGCCAGCACCTCTCCCACTAGCGAGTACAATGAGCAGTTCTTC	CASTSPTSEYNEQFF
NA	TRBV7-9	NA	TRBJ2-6	TGTGCCAGCAGCTCTATATTGCGTCAGCCAACTCCTAGCTCTGGGGCCAACGTCCTGACTTTC	CASSSILRQPTPSSGANVLTF
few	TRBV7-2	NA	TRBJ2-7	TGTGCCAGCAGCTTACTGGGCCGCGAGCAGTACTTC	CASSLLGREQYF
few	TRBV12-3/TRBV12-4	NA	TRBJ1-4	TGTGCCAGCAGCCCGGATGGGAGGGGAGGTGAAAAACTGTTTTTT	CASSPDGRGGEKLFF
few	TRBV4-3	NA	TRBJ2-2	TGCGCCAGCAGCCAAGATAGGACTGCCTGGGGGGAGCTGTTTTTT	CASSQDRTAWGELFF
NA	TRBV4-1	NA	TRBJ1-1	TGCGCCAGCAGCCCTAAATGGGCAGGGGATAAAGACGGAGCTTTCTTT	CASSPKWAGDKDGAFF
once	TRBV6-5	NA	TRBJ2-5	TGTGCCAGCAGCCGACACCCCCTCGGACAGCAAGAGACCCAGTACTTC	CASSRHPLGQQETQYF
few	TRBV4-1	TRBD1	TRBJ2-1	TGCGCCAGCAGCCAAGACCCCGGACAGGGGGTCTACAATGAGCAGTTCTTC	CASSQDPGQGVYNEQFF
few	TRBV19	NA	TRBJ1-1	TGTGCCAGTAGTTCCCGACAGATGAACACTGAAGCTTTCTTT	CASSSRQMNTEAFF
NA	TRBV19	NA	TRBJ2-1	TGTGCCAGTAAGCCGGCCGATTGGGACAATGAGCAGTTCTTC	CASKPADWDNEQFF
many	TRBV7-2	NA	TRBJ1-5	TGTGCCAGCAGCTTAGAGCTCGGAGCCTTAGGACAGCCCCAGCATTTT	CASSLELGALGQPQHF
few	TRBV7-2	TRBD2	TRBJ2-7	TGTGCCAGCAGCTTAGTATCGGCGGGAGGGCCGAACGAGCAGTACTTC	CASSLVSAGGPNEQYF
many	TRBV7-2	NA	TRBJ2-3	TGTGCCAGCAGCTTGGTGGAGACAGATACGCAGTATTTT	CASSLVETDTQYF
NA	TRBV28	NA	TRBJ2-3	TGTGCCAGCAACTTCCGTGAGGGGGAAAGCACAGATACGCAGTATTTT	CASNFREGESTDTQYF
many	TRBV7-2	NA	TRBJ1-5	TGTGCCAGCAGCTTAGGAGGGTTTCAGCCCCAGCATTTT	CASSLGGFQPQHF
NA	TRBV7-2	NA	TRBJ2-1	TGTGCCAGCAGATCTACCGGGACGAGAACCTACAATGAGCAGTTCTTC	CASRSTGTRTYNEQFF
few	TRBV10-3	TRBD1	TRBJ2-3	TGTGCCACCAAGTTGGACAGGGGCAGCACAGATACGCAGTATTTT	CATKLDRGSTDTQYF